The entry that follows covers one T cell receptor beta chain sequence. The sample belongs to a study of blood T cell repertoires in COVID-19. Study context: COVID-19 samples collected from the United States, Italy and Spain covered acute and convalescent phases. In each case, the material was cDNA or gDNA derived from T cells, B-cell-depleted T cells, or PBMCs.

V dropped 0 bases and J dropped 11; count of bases not matched to a gene: 6. Germline-derived CDR1 and CDR2 are MGHDK and SYGVNS. This CDR3 comprises 13 residues. Only in-frame clones appear in the TCRdb table, and some are missing; sequencing was by immunoSEQ multiplex PCR. The data hold about 26,000 clones, with approximately 90% observed a single time. Input material: peripheral blood. This TCR derives from a human donor in a cohort sampled during active COVID-19. J is TRBJ1-1 and V is TRBV25-1, with 7 bases fitting TRBD1. CDR3 coding DNA: TGTGCCAGCAGTGAATATTTCAGGGGGAGTGCTTTCTTT. It encodes CASSEYFRGSAFF.